Listed below are T cell receptor beta chains from one sample, sequenced in a study of blood T cell repertoires in COVID-19. The method was immunoSEQ multiplex PCR; TCRdb's version includes in-frame clones alone and lacks a portion of them. The table lists 100,000 or so clones, more than 80% of them singletons, with less than 11% in the top ten. The sample taken for sequencing was peripheral blood. These receptors were taken from a human donor in a cohort sampled during active COVID-19. CDR3s include the opening cysteine and the closing phenylalanine or tryptophan. The order of the fields is clone size, J gene, V gene, D gene, CDR3 protein, CDR3 DNA. The D gene is left open where the match is weak. Clone size is stated in some rows and not others, as once, few, many or a class when expanded.

size: NA
J: TRBJ2-7
V: TRBV7-9
D: TRBD1
CDR3: CASSPRTGGGEQYF
DNA: TGTGCCAGCAGCCCCCGGACAGGGGGCGGCGAGCAGTACTTC

size: few
J: TRBJ1-6
V: TRBV30
D: NA
CDR3: CAWGLGGLAGSSPLHF
DNA: TGTGCCTGGGGGCTGGGGGGGCTGGCGGGCAGCTCACCCCTCCACTTT

size: NA
J: TRBJ2-7
V: TRBV15
D: TRBD1
CDR3: CATSITGQGTDEQYF
DNA: TGTGCCACCAGCATCACGGGACAGGGGACAGACGAGCAGTACTTC

size: NA
J: TRBJ2-7
V: TRBV2
D: NA
CDR3: CASSSLDYEQYF
DNA: TGTGCCAGCAGTAGCTTAGACTACGAGCAGTACTTC

size: few
J: TRBJ2-2
V: TRBV27
D: NA
CDR3: CASYSYTGELFF
DNA: TGTGCCAGCTACAGCTACACCGGGGAGCTGTTTTTT

size: NA
J: TRBJ2-7
V: TRBV7-7
D: TRBD1
CDR3: CASTLEMGDSFLTYEQYF
DNA: TGTGCCAGCACCTTGGAAATGGGGGACAGTTTTTTAACCTACGAGCAGTACTTC

size: NA
J: TRBJ2-3
V: TRBV5-6
D: NA
CDR3: CASMGQSTDTQYF
DNA: TGTGCCAGCATGGGACAAAGCACAGATACGCAGTATTTT

size: NA
J: TRBJ2-7
V: TRBV11-3
D: TRBD2
CDR3: CASSLDHGGGPGTYEQYF
DNA: TGTGCCAGCAGCTTAGATCACGGGGGGGGGCCGGGCACCTACGAGCAGTACTTC

size: once
J: TRBJ2-7
V: TRBV2
D: TRBD1
CDR3: CASSGWTGAWEISSYEQYF
DNA: TGTGCCAGCAGTGGGTGGACAGGGGCTTGGGAGATCAGCTCCTACGAGCAGTACTTC

size: NA
J: TRBJ2-3
V: TRBV18
D: NA
CDR3: CASSKATNQFADTQYF
DNA: TGTGCCAGCTCAAAGGCGACTAATCAATTCGCAGATACGCAGTATTTT

size: NA
J: TRBJ2-7
V: TRBV19
D: TRBD2
CDR3: CASRTSGSINEQYF
DNA: TGTGCCAGTAGGACTAGCGGGAGTATCAACGAGCAGTACTTC

size: NA
J: TRBJ2-7
V: TRBV4-1
D: TRBD2
CDR3: CASSQGGSSYEQYF
DNA: TGCGCCAGCAGCCAGGGAGGGAGCTCCTACGAGCAGTACTTC

size: NA
J: TRBJ1-1
V: TRBV7-9
D: TRBD1
CDR3: CASSSDRALDAEAFF
DNA: TGTGCCAGCAGCTCGGACAGGGCCCTGGATGCTGAAGCTTTCTTT

size: NA
J: TRBJ1-1
V: TRBV6-5
D: TRBD1
CDR3: CASSYSRGRSTEAFF
DNA: TGTGCCAGCAGTTACTCGAGGGGGCGGAGCACTGAAGCTTTCTTT

size: NA
J: TRBJ2-5
V: TRBV6-5
D: NA
CDR3: CASSRTGLVQETQYF
DNA: TGTGCCAGCAGTCGCACTGGGCTGGTTCAAGAGACCCAGTACTTC

size: few
J: TRBJ1-1
V: TRBV10-3
D: NA
CDR3: CAISPTSINTEAFF
DNA: TGTGCCATCAGCCCCACGTCTATCAACACTGAAGCTTTCTTT

size: NA
J: TRBJ1-2
V: TRBV6-2/TRBV6-3
D: TRBD1
CDR3: CASSLRGTGEGYTF
DNA: TGTGCCAGCAGCCTTAGAGGTACAGGGGAAGGCTACACCTTC

size: NA
J: TRBJ2-7
V: TRBV3-1/TRBV3-2
D: NA
CDR3: CASSQSYRSYEQYF
DNA: TGTGCCAGCAGCCAATCCTACAGGAGCTACGAGCAGTACTTC

size: NA
J: TRBJ1-4
V: TRBV5-1
D: NA
CDR3: CASSSGVGGDEKLFF
DNA: TGCGCCAGCAGCTCGGGGGTGGGAGGAGATGAAAAACTGTTTTTT

size: NA
J: TRBJ2-7
V: TRBV5-5
D: NA
CDR3: CASSLAYSYEQYF
DNA: TGTGCCAGCAGCTTGGCGTATTCCTACGAGCAGTACTTC

size: NA
J: TRBJ1-1
V: TRBV11-2
D: TRBD1
CDR3: CASSLQQGRSTEAFF
DNA: TGTGCCAGCAGCCTCCAACAGGGGAGGTCCACTGAAGCTTTCTTT

size: NA
J: TRBJ1-4
V: TRBV19
D: NA
CDR3: CASSTDGRGKKLFF
DNA: TGTGCCAGTAGTACGGACGGGCGGGGGAAAAAACTGTTTTTT

size: NA
J: TRBJ1-4
V: TRBV3-1/TRBV3-2
D: NA
CDR3: CASSPAGRSNEKLFF
DNA: TGTGCCAGCAGCCCAGCGGGACGGTCTAATGAAAAACTGTTTTTT

size: NA
J: TRBJ1-2
V: TRBV4-1
D: TRBD1
CDR3: CASSQLGQGAGYGYTF
DNA: TGCGCCAGCAGCCAACTGGGACAGGGGGCGGGCTATGGCTACACCTTC

size: NA
J: TRBJ1-3
V: TRBV6-5
D: NA
CDR3: CASSKKSGERNTIYF
DNA: TGTGCCAGCAGTAAAAAATCAGGGGAGAGAAACACCATATATTTT

size: NA
J: TRBJ1-2
V: TRBV4-1
D: TRBD1
CDR3: CASSHVGQGAWGYTF
DNA: TGCGCCAGCAGCCACGTTGGACAGGGGGCCTGGGGCTACACCTTC

size: NA
J: TRBJ1-1
V: TRBV18
D: TRBD1
CDR3: CASSSGTGVRGNTEAFF
DNA: TGTGCCAGCTCATCTGGGACAGGGGTTCGTGGGAACACTGAAGCTTTCTTT

size: NA
J: TRBJ1-2
V: TRBV9
D: NA
CDR3: CASSVAQGGNYGYTF
DNA: TGTGCCAGCAGCGTAGCCCAGGGAGGCAACTATGGCTACACCTTC

size: NA
J: TRBJ2-6
V: TRBV7-8
D: NA
CDR3: CASSYGGGPGANVLTF
DNA: TGTGCCAGCAGCTATGGGGGGGGGCCTGGGGCCAACGTCCTGACTTTC

size: NA
J: TRBJ2-1
V: TRBV4-3
D: TRBD2
CDR3: CASSQAGTNGGEQFF
DNA: TGCGCCAGCAGCCAAGCAGGGACTAATGGCGGTGAGCAGTTCTTC

size: NA
J: TRBJ2-7
V: TRBV15
D: TRBD1
CDR3: CATSRRRDRGEQQYF
DNA: TGTGCCACCAGCAGACGCCGGGACAGGGGGGAGCAGCAGTACTTC

size: NA
J: TRBJ2-1
V: TRBV7-8
D: NA
CDR3: CASSASSQGVPYNEQFF
DNA: TGTGCCAGCAGCGCATCTTCACAGGGTGTCCCCTACAATGAGCAGTTCTTC

size: NA
J: TRBJ1-4
V: TRBV7-9
D: NA
CDR3: CASSPRGSTNEKLFF
DNA: TGTGCCAGCAGCCCCCGAGGCAGTACTAATGAAAAACTGTTTTTT

size: NA
J: TRBJ1-2
V: TRBV25-1
D: TRBD1
CDR3: CASSEPGQGVGYTF
DNA: TGTGCCAGCAGTGAACCGGGACAGGGTGTAGGCTACACCTTC

size: NA
J: TRBJ1-3
V: TRBV30
D: NA
CDR3: CAWGERGSGNTIYF
DNA: TGTGCCTGGGGGGAGCGTGGCTCTGGAAACACCATATATTTT

size: NA
J: TRBJ2-7
V: TRBV11-2
D: NA
CDR3: CASSLVVAGANEQYF
DNA: TGTGCCAGCAGCTTAGTCGTCGCAGGGGCGAACGAGCAGTACTTC

size: NA
J: TRBJ2-3
V: TRBV4-3
D: NA
CDR3: CASSLSAPAAADTQYF
DNA: TGCGCCAGCAGCCTCTCTGCACCCGCGGCGGCAGATACGCAGTATTTT

size: NA
J: TRBJ2-2
V: TRBV23-1
D: NA
CDR3: CASSQNSGTGELFF
DNA: TGCGCCAGCAGTCAAAATAGTGGCACCGGGGAGCTGTTTTTT

size: NA
J: TRBJ1-5
V: TRBV5-8
D: NA
CDR3: CASSLPGASVRGNQPQHF
DNA: TGTGCCAGCAGCCTCCCAGGGGCCTCCGTCCGAGGCAATCAGCCCCAGCATTTT

size: NA
J: TRBJ2-5
V: TRBV24-1
D: NA
CDR3: CATSDRMAETQYF
DNA: TGTGCCACCAGTGACAGGATGGCAGAGACCCAGTACTTC

size: few
J: TRBJ1-6
V: TRBV2
D: TRBD1
CDR3: CASSSDRGANSPLHF
DNA: TGTGCCAGCAGTTCGGACAGGGGGGCTAATTCACCCCTCCACTTT

size: NA
J: TRBJ2-6
V: TRBV4-2
D: TRBD1
CDR3: CASSQNIDRVGSGANVLTF
DNA: TGTGCCAGCAGCCAGAATATTGACAGGGTGGGTTCCGGGGCCAACGTCCTGACTTTC

size: once
J: TRBJ1-3
V: TRBV4-1
D: NA
CDR3: CASSQEQTRGSGNTIYF
DNA: TGCGCCAGCAGCCAAGAACAGACCAGGGGCTCTGGAAACACCATATATTTT

size: NA
J: TRBJ2-4
V: TRBV14
D: NA
CDR3: CASSQQRNIQYF
DNA: TGTGCCAGCAGCCAACAACGGAACATTCAGTACTTC

size: NA
J: TRBJ2-1
V: TRBV2
D: TRBD2
CDR3: CASRRAGGQNNEQFF
DNA: TGTGCCAGCAGGAGAGCGGGGGGCCAGAACAATGAGCAGTTCTTC

size: NA
J: TRBJ1-2
V: TRBV3-1/TRBV3-2
D: NA
CDR3: CASSQGPIIGSGYTF
DNA: TGTGCCAGCAGCCAAGGGCCGATCATCGGGAGCGGCTACACCTTC

size: NA
J: TRBJ2-7
V: TRBV7-2
D: TRBD1
CDR3: CASSSYRGTGVAYEQYF
DNA: TGTGCCAGCAGCTCTTACAGAGGAACAGGGGTGGCCTACGAGCAGTACTTC

size: NA
J: TRBJ2-7
V: TRBV7-9
D: NA
CDR3: CASSLVRGYEQYF
DNA: TGTGCCAGCAGCTTAGTTCGAGGTTACGAGCAGTACTTC

size: NA
J: TRBJ2-7
V: TRBV5-6
D: TRBD1
CDR3: CASSVTGVFYEQYF
DNA: TGTGCCAGCAGCGTAACAGGGGTTTTCTACGAGCAGTACTTC

size: NA
J: TRBJ2-2
V: TRBV6-2/TRBV6-3
D: TRBD2
CDR3: CASSYRLAGFDTGELFF
DNA: TGTGCCAGCAGTTACAGGCTAGCGGGGTTCGACACCGGGGAGCTGTTTTTT

size: NA
J: TRBJ2-5
V: TRBV18
D: NA
CDR3: CASSPSRGTETQYF
DNA: TGTGCCAGCTCCCCGTCGCGGGGTACCGAGACCCAGTACTTC

size: NA
J: TRBJ1-6
V: TRBV28
D: NA
CDR3: CASSLGPGVGSPLHF
DNA: TGTGCCAGCAGTTTGGGCCCGGGGGTTGGGTCACCCCTCCACTTT

size: few
J: TRBJ1-1
V: TRBV7-2
D: TRBD1
CDR3: CASSLRTGAAEAFF
DNA: TGTGCCAGCAGCTTAAGGACAGGGGCCGCTGAAGCTTTCTTT